These 23 T cell receptor beta chains were all obtained from the same sample, sequenced in a study of blood T cell repertoires in COVID-19. Repertoires were generated with immunoSEQ multiplex PCR, while TCRdb's copy carries only in-frame clones and drops some. The table lists roughly 220,000 clones, about nine tenths of them singletons. The sequencing input was peripheral blood. The source is a man older than 75 with acute or convalescent COVID-19.

The chain uses TRBV7-3 and TRBJ1-2; 10 bases align to TRBD1. Unmatched junction bases numbered 11, after V lost 5 bases and J lost 8 bases. The CDR3 is made up of 15 amino acids. CDR1 SGHTA and CDR2 FQGTGA come from the germline V gene. The CDR3 coding sequence is TGTGCCAGCAGCCTATTACCCGGGACAGGGGAAGGCTACACCTTC. Residues: CASSLLPGTGEGYTF.

The chain uses TRBV6-5 and TRBJ2-7, with TRBD1 matching 7 bases. This CDR3 spans 14 amino acids. V was clipped by 6 bases and J by 2 bases; unmatched bases: 7. Germline CDR1 and CDR2: MNHEY and SVGAGI. The CDR3 here is CASSPGQVAYEQYV. The CDR3 DNA is TGTGCCAGCAGCCCCGGACAGGTTGCCTACGAGCAGTACGTC.

The genes are TRBV3-1 (or the pseudogene TRBV3-2) and TRBJ2-7, with 14 bases fitting TRBD2. The CDR3 totals 17 residues. Per the germline V gene, CDR1 is LGHDT and CDR2 is YNNKEL (reference sequence). J was trimmed by 4 bases and V by 4 bases; bases with no gene match: 9. The DNA of the CDR3 is TGTGCCAGCAGCCCCCTACTCGGGACTAGCGGGAGTTACGAGCAGTACGTC. This encodes CASSPLLGTSGSYEQYV.

V gene TRBV24-1 combines with J gene TRBJ2-1, with 8 bases matching TRBD2. The CDR3 spans 16 residues. In germline, CDR1 is KGHDR, CDR2 SFDVKD. V was pared by 2 bases and J by 8 bases, with 10 bases of the junction left unmatched. CDR3 DNA sequence: TGTGCCACCAGTGATTATCGAGCGGGAGAGATCGATGAGCAGTTCTTC. Amino acid sequence: CATSDYRAGEIDEQFF.

In this sample, this clone turned up a few times. The V gene is TRBV4-1, the J gene TRBJ2-2; 9 positions match TRBD2. Germline CDR1 MGHRA, CDR2 YSYEKL. This CDR3 comprises 14 residues. V lost 6 bases, J lost 6 bases, and 5 bases stayed unmatched. The CDR3 coding sequence is TGCGCCAGCAGTACGACTAGCGGAGCCGGGGAGCTGTTTTTT. This sequence encodes CASSTTSGAGELFF.

The genes are TRBV28 and TRBJ1-4; TRBD1 aligns across 9 bases. Unmatched junction bases numbered 11, after V lost 5 bases and J lost 10 bases. The CDR3 is 15 residues long. The germline V gene encodes CDR1 MDHEN and CDR2 SYDVKM. The CDR3 DNA is TGTGCCAGCAGTCCCCCCGGGACAGGGAAAGGAAAACTGTTTTTT. Encoded protein: CASSPPGTGKGKLFF.

The chain combines TRBV28 with TRBJ2-7; 11 nucleotides agree with TRBD2. The germline gives CDR1 MDHEN, CDR2 SYDVKM. The V segment lost 4 bases and the J segment 6 bases; nucleotides outside the gene matches: 11. This CDR3 contains 16 residues. The CDR3 is CASSSPGVAGGGEQYF. CDR3 bases: TGTGCCAGCAGTTCCCCAGGAGTAGCGGGAGGGGGCGAGCAGTACTTC.

This clone was detected once. Compared with germline, one end of the junction differs, possibly owing to a read error. The CDR3: CASREGAGEQYF. The CDR3 coding sequence is TGTGCCAGCAGGGAAGGGGCCGGCGAGCAGTACTTC. The V call is TRBV2, the J call TRBJ2-7; the D gene is possibly TRBD1 (5 bases). In germline, CDR1 is SNHLY, CDR2 FYNNEI. The CDR3 covers 12 residues.

This clone came up once. The genes are TRBV27 and TRBJ1-5; 8 bases are shared with TRBD1. Germline V gene data show CDR1 as MNHEY and CDR2 as SMNVEV (reference sequence). CDR3 size: 13 residues. V lost 5 bases and J lost 6; bases outside the gene matches: 3. CDR3 in DNA: TGTGCCAGCAGTGGGACAGGAACTCAGCCCCAGCATTTT. It encodes CASSGTGTQPQHF.

This rearrangement joins TRBV3-1 (or the pseudogene TRBV3-2) to TRBJ2-7; perhaps TRBD2 as D (6 bases). This CDR3 contains 14 residues. Trimming cost V 4 bases and J 2 bases, with 12 bases left between them. Germline CDR1 is LGHDT and CDR2 is YNNKEL (reference sequence). This chain's CDR3 is CASSPSGAPYEQYF. As DNA, the CDR3 is TGTGCCAGCAGCCCATCGGGAGCCCCCTACGAGCAGTACTTC.

The chain carries TRBV7-2 and TRBJ2-7, with 9 positions matching TRBD1. The V and J ends lost 6 bases and 7 bases, in that order; junction bases with no gene match: 7. Germline lookup yields CDR1 SGHTA and CDR2 FQGNSA. This CDR3 comprises 13 residues. The CDR3 sequence: CASRYRGLGEQYV. CDR3 nucleotides: TGTGCCAGCAGGTACAGGGGGCTTGGGGAGCAGTACGTC.

The sample holds a few counts of this clone. This sequence joins TRBV3-1 (or the pseudogene TRBV3-2) and TRBJ2-7; 12 nucleotides line up with TRBD2. J lost 4 bases, V lost 4 bases, and 5 bases had no gene match. CDR1 is LGHDT, CDR2 YNNKEL, per germline (reference sequence). The CDR3 is 15 amino acids. DNA for the CDR3: TGTGCCAGCAGCCGTGGGACTAGCGGGCAGTACGAGCAGTACTTC. It encodes CASSRGTSGQYEQYF.

This sequence joins TRBV7-9 and TRBJ2-1, with 7 bases aligning to TRBD1. This CDR3 spans 14 amino acids. Trimming at V came to 2 bases and at J to 9 bases, leaving 7 bases not matched to a gene. Germline V gene lookup returns CDR1 SEHNR and CDR2 FQNEAQ (reference sequence). The CDR3: CASSLNRGRGEQFF. CDR3 bases: TGTGCCAGCAGCTTAAATAGGGGGCGAGGTGAGCAGTTCTTC. The whole variable domain, remainder taken from reference TRBV7-9 and TRBJ2-1, is DTGVSQNPRHKITKRGQNVTFRCDPISEHNRLYWYRQTLGQGPEFLTYFQNEAQLEKSRLLSDRFSAERPKGSFSTLEIQRTEQGDSAMYLCASSLNRGRGEQFFGPGTRLTVL.

The chain joins TRBV5-6 to TRBJ2-1; the match to TRBD2 covers 8 bases. V lost 4 bases, J lost 2 bases, and 8 bases stayed unmatched. Germline V lookup: CDR1 SGHDT, CDR2 YYEEEE. There are 16 residues in the CDR3. The DNA for the CDR3 is TGTGCCAGCAGCCCCCGCGGGGGGCTAACCTACAATGAGCAGTTCTTC. Translation: CASSPRGGLTYNEQFF.

The V gene is TRBV19, the J gene TRBJ2-7; 9 nucleotides match TRBD2. Trimming removed 3 bases from V and 6 bases from J; junction bases left unmatched: 6. CDR1 LNHDA and CDR2 SQIVND come from the germline V gene (reference sequence). The CDR3 extends over 14 amino acids. The CDR3 region is CASSMGGLAGEQYF. The DNA of the CDR3 is TGTGCCAGTAGTATGGGGGGACTAGCTGGCGAGCAGTACTTC. Full variable domain (missing parts from reference TRBV19 and TRBJ2-7): DGGITQSPKYLFRKEGQNVTLSCEQNLNHDAMYWYRQDPGQGLRLIYYSQIVNDFQKGDIAEGYSVSREKKESFPLTVTSAQKNPTAFYLCASSMGGLAGEQYFGPGTRLTVT.

This chain joins TRBV5-6 and TRBJ2-7, with D perhaps matching TRBD1 (6 bases). Germline loops: CDR1 SGHDT, CDR2 YYEEEE. Trimming pared 1 base from V and 3 bases from J, leaving 11 bases between. This CDR3 contains 14 residues. In DNA, the CDR3 is TGTGCCAGCAGCTTGTCCCCACAGGGCTACGAGCAGTACTTC. Encoded protein: CASSLSPQGYEQYF.

The chain combines TRBV18 with TRBJ1-5; D gene uncertain. This CDR3 is 13 amino acids long. The V and J ends lost 5 bases and 4 bases respectively, with 9 bases between them. Per the germline V gene, CDR1 is KGHSH and CDR2 is LQKENI. The CDR3 DNA reads as TGTGCCAGCTCATCCGACAAGAATCAGCCCCAGCATTTT. Translation gives CASSSDKNQPQHF.

The chain joins TRBV19 to TRBJ2-3, with 9 positions matching TRBD2. The V segment lost 6 bases and the J segment 5 bases; nucleotides outside the gene matches: 12. The CDR3 has 16 residues. CDR1 and CDR2 (germline): LNHDA, SQIVND (reference sequence). The CDR3 bases are TGTGCCAGTAGAGAAGGGGCGGGAGGGGTCTTAGATACGCAGTATTTT. Translating it yields CASREGAGGVLDTQYF.

The table lists this clone with a few counts. The chain uses TRBV20-1 and TRBJ2-3; D remains unclear. This CDR3 is 10 amino acids long. Germline V gene data show CDR1 as DFQATT and CDR2 as SNEGSKA (reference sequence). Trimming took off 5 bases at V and 3 bases at J, with 3 bases between the two ends. The CDR3 sequence: CSAYTDTQYF. CDR3 DNA sequence: TGCAGTGCTTATACAGATACGCAGTATTTT.

This clone was seen only once. The chain joins TRBV15 to TRBJ1-1; maybe TRBD1 (5 bases). Germline V gene sequence: CDR1 LNHNV, CDR2 YYDKDF (reference sequence). There are 14 residues in the CDR3. Trimming stripped 3 bases from V and 5 bases from J, with 13 bases between. The CDR3 loop is CATSRSSGSTEAFF. The DNA of the CDR3 is TGTGCCACCAGCAGGTCATCAGGGTCGACTGAAGCTTTCTTT.

The J gene is TRBJ1-6, the V gene TRBV6-5; 7 bases fit TRBD1. CDR3 length equals 15 residues. V lost 7 bases, J lost 4 bases, and 7 bases stayed unmatched. The germline CDR1 and CDR2 sequences are MNHEY and SVGAGI. This chain's CDR3 is CASTKGTVYNSPLHF. In DNA, the CDR3 is TGTGCCAGCACCAAGGGGACAGTTTATAATTCACCCCTCCACTTT.

This clone was seen once. The chain couples TRBV21-1 to TRBJ2-5; the table names TRBD1, a call not compared with the DNA. TRBV21-1 is listed as a pseudogene. The CDR3 has 14 residues. The CDR3 sequence: CASSSPRGRETQYF. CDR3 bases: TGTGCCAGCAGCTCACCCAGGGGGAGAGAGACCCAGTACTTC.

The V call is TRBV3-1 (or the pseudogene TRBV3-2), the J call TRBJ2-7; 10 nucleotides match TRBD2. This CDR3 has 14 amino acids. Germline values: CDR1 LGHDT, CDR2 YNNKEL (reference sequence). With V trimmed by 1 base and J by 5 bases, 2 bases remained unmatched. The CDR3, as DNA: TGTGCCAGCAGCCAAGGTACTAGCGGGAACGAGCAGTACTTC. Translated: CASSQGTSGNEQYF.